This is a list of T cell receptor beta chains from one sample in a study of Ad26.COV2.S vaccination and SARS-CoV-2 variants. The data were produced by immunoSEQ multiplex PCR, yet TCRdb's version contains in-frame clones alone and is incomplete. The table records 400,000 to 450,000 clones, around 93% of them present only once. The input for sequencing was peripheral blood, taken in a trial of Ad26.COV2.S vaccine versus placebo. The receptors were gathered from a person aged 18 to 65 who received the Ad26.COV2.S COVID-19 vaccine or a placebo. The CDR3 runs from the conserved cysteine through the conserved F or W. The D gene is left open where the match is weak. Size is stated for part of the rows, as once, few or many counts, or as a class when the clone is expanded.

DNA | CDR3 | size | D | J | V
TGTGCCAGCAGCTTAGGGGTAGGGGGCTCTTATTCACCCCTCCACTTT | CASSLGVGGSYSPLHF | . | TRBD1 | TRBJ1-6 | TRBV7-2
TGTGCCACCAGTTTGAATCATGGGGAGACCCAGTACTTC | CATSLNHGETQYF | once | . | TRBJ2-5 | TRBV24-1
TGTGCCAGCAGCCTCGCAACTAGTAGCACAGATACGCAGTATTTT | CASSLATSSTDTQYF | . | . | TRBJ2-3 | TRBV11-2
TGTGCCAGCTGCGGGCAGGGGAATCAGCCCCAGCATTTT | CASCGQGNQPQHF | . | . | TRBJ1-5 | TRBV28
TGTGCCATCAGGCAGGGACCTACGATGTACGAGTACTTC | CAIRQGPTMYEYF | once | . | TRBJ2-7 | TRBV10-3
TGTGCCTGGACAACCCTTGGTTATGGCTACACCTTC | CAWTTLGYGYTF | . | . | TRBJ1-2 | TRBV30
TGCGCCAGCAGCGCAATTTGGGGGGGTGATGAGCAGTTCTTC | CASSAIWGGDEQFF | . | TRBD2 | TRBJ2-1 | TRBV10-1
TGTGCCAGCAGCTTTGGGGAGGGGAGGGGCGAGCAGTACTTC | CASSFGEGRGEQYF | . | TRBD2 | TRBJ2-7 | TRBV7-9
TGTGCCAGCAGCAAAGCAGACAGGATGAACACTGAAGCTTTCTTT | CASSKADRMNTEAFF | . | . | TRBJ1-1 | TRBV21-1
TGTGCCAGCAGTTATGGGGGGCCAGTGGAGCAGTACTTC | CASSYGGPVEQYF | . | . | TRBJ2-7 | TRBV6-2/TRBV6-3
TGTGCCAGCAGCCTAGCGGCCCTAGCGGGGGACAATGAGCAGTTCTTC | CASSLAALAGDNEQFF | . | TRBD2 | TRBJ2-1 | TRBV7-2
TGTGCCAGCAGCCCGGGAATAGCGGGGGGTAGCACAGATACGCAGTATTTT | CASSPGIAGGSTDTQYF | . | TRBD2 | TRBJ2-3 | TRBV27
TGTGCCAGCAAAGACAGGGTTATGGCTGAAGCTTTCTTT | CASKDRVMAEAFF | . | TRBD1 | TRBJ1-1 | TRBV6-6
TGTGCCAGCAGCGTAGGGGGCACTGAAGCTTTCTTT | CASSVGGTEAFF | . | . | TRBJ1-1 | TRBV9
TGTGCCAGTAGTATAGGCCCATCAACCTCCTACGAGCAGTACTTC | CASSIGPSTSYEQYF | . | . | TRBJ2-7 | TRBV19
TGTGCCAGCAGCTTATTAGCTGGAGAGGGCTACACCTTC | CASSLLAGEGYTF | . | . | TRBJ1-2 | TRBV7-2
TGTGCCAGCCCCGGGCGACTAGCGGGGCTCTACGAGCAGTACTTC | CASPGRLAGLYEQYF | . | TRBD2 | TRBJ2-7 | TRBV7-2
TGTGCCAGCAGACCGGGACAGGGGACTCAGCCCCAGCATTTT | CASRPGQGTQPQHF | . | TRBD1 | TRBJ1-5 | TRBV27
TGTGCCAGCAGCTTAACAGCCTACGAGCAGTACTTC | CASSLTAYEQYF | . | . | TRBJ2-7 | TRBV7-9
TGTGCCAGCACCCAGGGGGGGGCCGAGCAGTACTTC | CASTQGGAEQYF | . | . | TRBJ2-7 | TRBV19
TGTGCCAGTACCGCGCGACTAGCGGCCGGGGAGCTGTTTTTT | CASTARLAAGELFF | once | TRBD2 | TRBJ2-2 | TRBV19
TGTGCCAGCAGCCGGGACACACTTGGCGCTGAAGCTTTCTTT | CASSRDTLGAEAFF | . | . | TRBJ1-1 | TRBV6-4
TGTGCCAGCAGCCAAGATTGGTTAGGGGTGGCGGGGAGCACAGATACGCAGTATTTT | CASSQDWLGVAGSTDTQYF | once | . | TRBJ2-3 | TRBV3-1/TRBV3-2
TGTGCCAGCAGCGCCCACAGGGACTCCTACAATGAGCAGTTCTTC | CASSAHRDSYNEQFF | . | . | TRBJ2-1 | TRBV5-8
TGTGCCAGCAGCTTAGTAGTGACAGGGTCCACAGATACGCAGTATTTT | CASSLVVTGSTDTQYF | . | TRBD1 | TRBJ2-3 | TRBV7-9
TGTGCCAGCAGCTCGGAGGCAGCCCAGGTCGGGGAGCTGTTTTTT | CASSSEAAQVGELFF | . | . | TRBJ2-2 | TRBV5-6
TGTGCCAGCAGCTTAATGGGCTCTGGAAACACCATATATTTT | CASSLMGSGNTIYF | . | . | TRBJ1-3 | TRBV11-2
TGTGCCACCAGCAGAGGGACTAGCGGGGGGCTCAATGAGCAGTTCTTC | CATSRGTSGGLNEQFF | . | TRBD2 | TRBJ2-1 | TRBV15
TGTGCCAGCAGCGTAGGGGCCCGTAACTCAGATACGCAGTATTTT | CASSVGARNSDTQYF | . | . | TRBJ2-3 | TRBV9
TGCGCCAGCAGCTTGGAGGGGTTCCCTAATTCACCCCTCCACTTT | CASSLEGFPNSPLHF | . | . | TRBJ1-6 | TRBV5-1
TGTGCCAGCAGTTCCGGGACAGGTTGGTACGAGCAGTACTTC | CASSSGTGWYEQYF | . | TRBD1 | TRBJ2-7 | TRBV6-5
TGTGCCAGCAGCTTAGCGGGGGGGATGGATACGCAGTATTTT | CASSLAGGMDTQYF | . | TRBD2 | TRBJ2-3 | TRBV27
TGTGCCAGCAGTTTATCGTCCCGGGGCGAGCAGTACTTC | CASSLSSRGEQYF | . | . | TRBJ2-7 | TRBV27
TGCAGCGCCCGACAAGTCCCCGGGGAGCTGTTTTTT | CSARQVPGELFF | once | . | TRBJ2-2 | TRBV29-1
TGTGCCAGTAGTTATGGGGGCAGGGACACTGAAGCTTTCTTT | CASSYGGRDTEAFF | . | . | TRBJ1-1 | TRBV19
TGCGCCAGCAGCGAGGAGACCTACAATGAGCAGTTCTTC | CASSEETYNEQFF | . | . | TRBJ2-1 | TRBV4-1
TGTGCCTGGAGTACGGGGGGCCCCTACAATGAGCAGTTCTTC | CAWSTGGPYNEQFF | . | . | TRBJ2-1 | TRBV30
TGTGCCAGCAGTCCCAGGAAGAGCTCCTACTACGAGCAGTACTTC | CASSPRKSSYYEQYF | . | . | TRBJ2-7 | TRBV27
TGTGCCAGCAGTTATGGGGACCCAGGGGGGCCTGGGGGCTACACCTTC | CASSYGDPGGPGGYTF | . | TRBD1 | TRBJ1-2 | TRBV6-5
TGTGCCAGCAGCGCAGGACAGGGCCCGAACACTGAAGCTTTCTTT | CASSAGQGPNTEAFF | . | TRBD1 | TRBJ1-1 | TRBV9
TGTGCCAGCAGCGTAGGGTGGGTAGAAGAGACCCAGTACTTC | CASSVGWVEETQYF | . | . | TRBJ2-5 | TRBV9